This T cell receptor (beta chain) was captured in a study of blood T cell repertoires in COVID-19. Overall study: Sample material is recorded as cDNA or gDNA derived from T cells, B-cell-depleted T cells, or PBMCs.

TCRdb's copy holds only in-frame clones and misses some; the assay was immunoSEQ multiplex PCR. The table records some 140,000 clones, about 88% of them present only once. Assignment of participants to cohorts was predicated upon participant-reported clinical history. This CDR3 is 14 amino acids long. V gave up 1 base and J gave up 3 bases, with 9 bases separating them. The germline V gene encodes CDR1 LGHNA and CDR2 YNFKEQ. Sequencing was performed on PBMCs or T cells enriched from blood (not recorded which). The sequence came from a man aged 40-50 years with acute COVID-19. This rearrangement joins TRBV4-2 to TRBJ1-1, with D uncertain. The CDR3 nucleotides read TGTGCCAGCAGCCAAGGACTCGGGGACACTGAAGCTTTCTTT. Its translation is CASSQGLGDTEAFF.